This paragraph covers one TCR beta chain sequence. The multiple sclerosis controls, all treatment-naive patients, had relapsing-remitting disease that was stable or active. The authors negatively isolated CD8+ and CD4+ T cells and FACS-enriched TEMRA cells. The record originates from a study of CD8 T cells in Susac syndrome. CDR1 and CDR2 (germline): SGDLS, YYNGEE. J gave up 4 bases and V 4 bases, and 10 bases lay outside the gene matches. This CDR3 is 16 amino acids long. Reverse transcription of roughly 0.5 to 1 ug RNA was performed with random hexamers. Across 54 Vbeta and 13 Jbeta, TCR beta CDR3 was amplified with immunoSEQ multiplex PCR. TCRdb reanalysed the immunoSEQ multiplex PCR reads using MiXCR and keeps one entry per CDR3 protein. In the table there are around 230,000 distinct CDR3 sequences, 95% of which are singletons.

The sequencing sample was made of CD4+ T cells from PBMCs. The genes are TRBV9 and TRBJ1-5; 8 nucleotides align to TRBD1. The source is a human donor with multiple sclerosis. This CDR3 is CASSRTRTGSNQPQHF. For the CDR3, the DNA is TGTGCCAGCAGCCGAACCCGGACAGGGTCGAATCAGCCCCAGCATTTT.